The 2 T cell receptor beta chains listed next were all sequenced from one sample in a study of T cell responses to AZD1222 COVID-19 vaccine. Clones were read by immunoSEQ multiplex PCR, and TCRdb kept only the in-frame ones, dropping some. The table records some 110,000 clones, less than 90% of them present only once. The sequencing used peripheral blood, collected on day 0 of AZD1222 vaccination. The receptor set was obtained from an adult in good health.

V and J are TRBV7-2 and TRBJ1-2, with 7 bases fitting TRBD1. This CDR3 comprises 15 residues. Germline V gene data show CDR1 as SGHTA and CDR2 as FQGNSA. The V and J ends lost 2 bases and 2 bases, in that order; junction bases with no gene match: 5. For the CDR3, the DNA is TGTGCCAGCAGCTTATTAGGGGGACAGAACTATGGCTACACCTTC. Its translation is CASSLLGGQNYGYTF.

CDR3: CASSQETGTAYYEQYF. The DNA for the CDR3 is TGCGCCAGCAGCCAGGAAACCGGGACGGCTTACTACGAGCAGTACTTC. This chain connects TRBV4-3 to TRBJ2-7; the D gene could be TRBD1 or TRBD2 (5 bases each). Per the germline V gene, CDR1 is LGHNA and CDR2 is YSLEER. Between the trimmed V and J ends, which lost 3 bases and 3 bases, there was a span of 18 bases. The CDR3 covers 16 residues.